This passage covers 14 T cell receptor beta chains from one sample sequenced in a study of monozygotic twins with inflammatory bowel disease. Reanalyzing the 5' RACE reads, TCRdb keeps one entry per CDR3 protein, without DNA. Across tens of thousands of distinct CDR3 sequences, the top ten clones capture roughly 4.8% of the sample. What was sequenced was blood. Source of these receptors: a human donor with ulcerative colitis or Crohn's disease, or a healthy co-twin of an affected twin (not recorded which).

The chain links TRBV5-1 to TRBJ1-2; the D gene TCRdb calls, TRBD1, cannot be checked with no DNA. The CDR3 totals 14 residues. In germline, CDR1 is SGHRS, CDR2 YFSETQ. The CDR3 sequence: CASSLDRGEYGYTF.

The CDR3: CASSQGLAGAVLPEQYF. V and J are TRBV5-1 and TRBJ2-7; TCRdb reports TRBD2, a call that lacks DNA to check it against. This CDR3 has 17 amino acids. Per germline, CDR1 SGHRS and CDR2 YFSETQ. Together with reference TRBV5-1 and TRBJ2-7, the CDR3 gives the full variable domain: KAGVTQTPRYLIKTRGQQVTLSCSPISGHRSVSWYQQTPGQGLQFLFEYFSETQRNKGNFPGRFSGRQFSNSRSEMNVSTLELGDSALYLCASSQGLAGAVLPEQYFGPGTRLTVT.

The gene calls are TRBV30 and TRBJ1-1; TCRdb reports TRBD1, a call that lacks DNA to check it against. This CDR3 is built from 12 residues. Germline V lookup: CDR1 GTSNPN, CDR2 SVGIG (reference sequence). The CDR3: CAWSMGRGEAFF.

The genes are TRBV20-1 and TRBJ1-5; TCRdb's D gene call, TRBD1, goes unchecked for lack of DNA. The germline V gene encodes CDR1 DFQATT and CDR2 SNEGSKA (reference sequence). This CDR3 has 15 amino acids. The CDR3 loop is CSAEGDRDGNQPQHF.

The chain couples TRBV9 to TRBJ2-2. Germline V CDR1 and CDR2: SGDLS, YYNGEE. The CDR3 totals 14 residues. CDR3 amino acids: CASSVVWDTGELFF. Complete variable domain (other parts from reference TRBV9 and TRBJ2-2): DSGVTQTPKHLITATGQRVTLRCSPRSGDLSVYWYQQSLDQGLQFLIQYYNGEERAKGNILERFSAQQFPDLHSELNLSSLELGDSALYFCASSVVWDTGELFFGEGSRLTVL.

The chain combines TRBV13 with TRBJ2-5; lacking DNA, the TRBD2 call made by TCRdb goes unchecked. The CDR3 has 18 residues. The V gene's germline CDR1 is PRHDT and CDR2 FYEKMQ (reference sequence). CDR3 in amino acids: CASSLGRTAQGLQETQYF. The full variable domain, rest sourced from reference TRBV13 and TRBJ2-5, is AAGVIQSPRHLIKEKRETATLKCYPIPRHDTVYWYQQGPGQDPQFLISFYEKMQSDKGSIPDRFSAQQFSDYHSELNMSSLELGDSALYFCASSLGRTAQGLQETQYFGPGTRLLVL.

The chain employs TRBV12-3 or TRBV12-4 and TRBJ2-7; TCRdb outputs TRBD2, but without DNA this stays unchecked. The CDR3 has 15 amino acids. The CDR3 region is CASSLWRQSTYEQYF.

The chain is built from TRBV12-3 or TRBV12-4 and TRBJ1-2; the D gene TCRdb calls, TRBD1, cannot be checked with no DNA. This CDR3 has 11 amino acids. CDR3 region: CASSSGYGYTF.

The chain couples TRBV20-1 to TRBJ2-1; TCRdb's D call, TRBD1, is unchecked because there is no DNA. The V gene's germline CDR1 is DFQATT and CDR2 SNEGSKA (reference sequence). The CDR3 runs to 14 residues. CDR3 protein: CSASGTGVYNEQFF.

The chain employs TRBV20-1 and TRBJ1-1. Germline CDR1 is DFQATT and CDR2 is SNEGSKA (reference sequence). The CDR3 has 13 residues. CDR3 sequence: CSARLPENTEAFF.

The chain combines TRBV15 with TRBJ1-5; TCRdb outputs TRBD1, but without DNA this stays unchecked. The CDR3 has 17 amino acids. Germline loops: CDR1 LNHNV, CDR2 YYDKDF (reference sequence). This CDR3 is CATSRAGVGQPNQPQHF.

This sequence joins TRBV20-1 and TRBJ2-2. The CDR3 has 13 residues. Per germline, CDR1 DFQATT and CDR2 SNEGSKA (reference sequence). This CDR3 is CSGGSIGTGELFF.

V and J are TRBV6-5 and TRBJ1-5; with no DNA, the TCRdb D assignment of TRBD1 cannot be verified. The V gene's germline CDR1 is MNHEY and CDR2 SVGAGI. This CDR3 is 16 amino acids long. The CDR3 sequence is CASSTEPGQGGQPQHF.

The CDR3 spells CASSPRWSRGDTEAFF. The gene calls are TRBV28 and TRBJ1-1; the D gene TCRdb calls, TRBD1, cannot be checked with no DNA. CDR3 size: 16 residues. From germline, CDR1 is MDHEN and CDR2 SYDVKM.